Each of the 10 T cell receptor beta chains below was sequenced from the same sample in a study of cytomegalovirus exposure and HLA in healthy donors. The primer mix had 60 Vbeta and 13 Jbeta primers. The repertoire was sequenced with immunoSEQ multiplex PCR; TCRdb's copy has only in-frame clones and lacks some. The sample yields 35,000 to 55,000 clones, 70% to 80% seen once. The sequenced sample was PBMCs. Receptor source: a woman in her 30s in good health and CMV-seronegative.

To note about this clone: At one of its ends the junction is not consistent with the germline gene, which may arise from a read error. The rearrangement joins TRBV7-2 to TRBJ2-7; TRBD1 matches 9 bases. The germline CDR1 and CDR2 sequences are SGHTA and FQGNSA. The CDR3 has 12 residues. CDR3 nucleotide sequence: TGTGCCAGCAGCTTAGGGTCCCGGACAGGGGAATTC. Translated, it gives CASSLGSRTGEF.

This chain links TRBV30 with TRBJ2-3; possible D gene TRBD2, 5 bases. In germline, CDR1 is GTSNPN, CDR2 SVGIG (reference sequence). V shed 0 bases and J shed 1 base, with 14 bases lying between them. The CDR3 length is 16 residues. This chain's CDR3 is CAWSVGTGSGTDTQYF. The CDR3 DNA is TGTGCCTGGAGTGTAGGAACGGGTAGCGGCACAGATACGCAGTATTTT. Looking up the rest from reference TRBV30 and TRBJ2-3 gives the full variable domain: SQTIHQWPATLVQPVGSPLSLECTVEGTSNPNLYWYRQAAGRGLQLLFYSVGIGQISSEVPQNLSASRPQDRQFILSSKKLLLSDSGFYLCAWSVGTGSGTDTQYFGPGTRLTVL.

The chain uses TRBV29-1 and TRBJ2-1; 10 bases fit TRBD2. Germline V gives CDR1 SQVTM, CDR2 ANQGSEA. There are 14 residues in the CDR3. V dropped 5 bases and J dropped 2; count of bases not matched to a gene: 3. The CDR3 DNA reads TGCAGCGTTCTTAGCGGGGGGACCTACAATGAGCAGTTCTTC. Translation gives CSVLSGGTYNEQFF.

In this sample, this clone turned up a few times. The chain couples TRBV10-3 to TRBJ1-1; TRBD1 might be the D (5 bases). The CDR3 is made up of 13 amino acids. The V gene's germline CDR1 is ENHRY and CDR2 SYGVKD. Trimming took 6 bases from V and 7 from J, leaving 15 bases between them. The CDR3 loop reads CAISVTDSLEAFF. In nucleotides, the CDR3 is TGTGCCATCAGCGTTACTGACAGCCTTGAAGCTTTCTTT.

This clone showed up just a few times. The rearrangement joins TRBV19 to TRBJ1-5; no definite D call. The germline V gene has CDR1 LNHDA and CDR2 SQIVND (reference sequence). This CDR3 spans 13 amino acids. The ends were cut back, 5 bases at V and 7 bases at J, with 12 bases in the middle. The chain's CDR3 is CASSLGVRQPQHF. In nucleotides, the CDR3 is TGTGCCAGTAGTCTTGGAGTACGGCAGCCCCAGCATTTT.

The rearrangement uses TRBV28 and TRBJ1-2; D call uncertain. Between the trimmed V and J ends, which lost 1 base and 4 bases, there was a span of 10 bases. The germline gives CDR1 MDHEN, CDR2 SYDVKM. This CDR3 has 14 residues. The CDR3 sequence: CASSLYSYAYGYTF. In DNA, the CDR3 is TGTGCCAGCAGTTTATACAGCTACGCCTATGGCTACACCTTC.

This clone was observed a few times. A read error may produce the germline difference seen at one junction end. This chain joins TRBV7-2 and TRBJ2-1, with D possibly TRBD2 on 6 matching bases. CDR3 length equals 15 residues. Looked up from germline, CDR1 is SGHTA and CDR2 is FQGNSA. The CDR3 is CASSLPRRDHNEQFF. The CDR3 DNA is TGTGCCAGCAGCTTGCCCAGGAGGGACCACAACGAGCAGTTCTTC.

This rearrangement joins TRBV19 to TRBJ2-5; 8 nucleotides match TRBD1. Looked up from germline, CDR1 is LNHDA and CDR2 is SQIVND (reference sequence). The V gene end was trimmed by 1 base and the J gene end by 6 bases; junction bases not matched to a gene: 4. CDR3 length: 14 amino acids. The CDR3 here is CASSIGAGGQTQYF. In nucleotides, the CDR3 is TGTGCCAGTAGTATAGGGGCAGGGGGCCAGACCCAGTACTTC.

This clone has more than one count but fewer than ten. The chain combines TRBV2 with TRBJ2-3; TRBD2 matches at 8 bases. With 7 bases clipped from V and 5 bases from J, the junction kept 11 bases outside the gene matches. Germline V CDR1 and CDR2: SNHLY, FYNNEI. The CDR3 loop spans 15 amino acids. CDR3 loop: CASTGGRFGGDTQYF. DNA of the CDR3: TGTGCCAGCACGGGGGGGAGGTTTGGAGGAGATACGCAGTATTTT. Full variable domain (missing parts from reference TRBV2 and TRBJ2-3): EPEVTQTPSHQVTQMGQEVILRCVPISNHLYFYWYRQILGQKVEFLVSFYNNEISEKSEIFDDQFSVERPDGSNFTLKIRSTKLEDSAMYFCASTGGRFGGDTQYFGPGTRLTVL.

V gene TRBV13 combines with J gene TRBJ1-1; D not certain. Germline CDR1 reads PRHDT; CDR2 reads FYEKMQ (reference sequence). The CDR3 is 14 amino acids. V was clipped by 2 bases and J by 4 bases, with 11 bases between them. The CDR3 loop is CASSLHGLGTEAFF. The CDR3, as DNA: TGTGCCAGCAGCTTACACGGACTGGGCACTGAAGCTTTCTTT.